The 19 T cell receptor beta chains below come from one sample, sequenced in a study of T cells in narcolepsy. Here immunoSEQ multiplex PCR was the method, and the copy in TCRdb shows in-frame clones only, minus some. The sample lists roughly 22,000 clones, around two thirds occurring once. The sample consisted of memory (CD45RA-) CD4+ T cells from blood. The origin of the receptors is a human donor in good health.

The CDR3: CASSGRRRETQYF. The CDR3 DNA is TGTGCCAGCAGCGGCAGGCGTAGGGAGACCCAGTACTTC. This chain uses TRBV6-5 with TRBJ2-5; no definite D call. Trimming left V 6 bases short and J 5 bases short, with 13 bases between. The CDR3 runs 13 residues. CDR1 is MNHEY and CDR2 is SVGAGI in the germline V gene.

The chain combines TRBV7-8 with TRBJ1-2; D is undetermined. Trimming cost V 5 bases and J 8 bases, with 12 bases left between them. The CDR3 has 12 residues. Germline CDR1 and CDR2: SGHVS and FQNEAQ. The CDR3 DNA follows: TGTGCCAGCAGCGATTCGTGGGAAGGCTACACCTTC. Its protein is CASSDSWEGYTF.

The rearrangement joins TRBV19 to TRBJ2-1, with D perhaps being TRBD1 or TRBD2 (5 bases each). Between the trimmed V and J ends, which lost 3 bases and 6 bases, there was a span of 12 bases. This CDR3 region has 14 residues. The V gene's germline CDR1 is LNHDA and CDR2 SQIVND (reference sequence). CDR3: CASSIGTRINEQFF. The CDR3 DNA sequence: TGTGCCAGTAGTATCGGGACGCGGATCAATGAGCAGTTCTTC.

The chain couples TRBV4-3 to TRBJ2-7; no definite D call. The CDR3 runs to 14 residues. Trimming removed 5 bases at V and 0 bases at J, with 11 bases between. Germline CDR1 LGHNA, CDR2 YSLEER. CDR3 amino acids: CASSYNRHSYEQYF. The CDR3 region has the DNA TGCGCCAGCAGCTACAATCGGCACTCCTACGAGCAGTACTTC.

This sequence joins TRBV28 and TRBJ1-1; tentative D call: TRBD1 (5 bases). This CDR3 is built from 14 residues. From germline, CDR1 is MDHEN and CDR2 SYDVKM. V lost 8 bases, J lost 0 bases, and 13 bases lay in between. The CDR3 DNA follows: TGTGCCAGCTTAGCTTTGGGGGTGAACACTGAAGCTTTCTTT. Its translation: CASLALGVNTEAFF.

The rearrangement uses TRBV5-4 and TRBJ2-3; the D is unclear. The V end lost 0 bases, the J end lost 0 bases, and 8 bases lay between the germline ends. Germline values: CDR1 SGHNT, CDR2 YYREEE (reference sequence). The CDR3 is made up of 15 amino acids. The CDR3 is CASSLDTSSTDTQYF. CDR3 in DNA: TGTGCCAGCAGCTTGGACACCTCTAGCACAGATACGCAGTATTTT.

The V and J genes are TRBV9 and TRBJ1-6; D uncertain. V gave up 3 bases and J gave up 9 bases, with 7 bases separating them. Germline assignment: CDR1 SGDLS and CDR2 YYNGEE. The CDR3 is 12 residues long. The CDR3 sequence: CASSGAGSPLHF. The CDR3 region has the DNA TGTGCCAGCAGCGGGGCCGGTTCACCCCTCCACTTT.

The chain uses TRBV19 and TRBJ1-4; D is uncertain. This CDR3 is built from 13 residues. Germline V gene data show CDR1 as LNHDA and CDR2 as SQIVND (reference sequence). Trimming pared 9 bases from V and 8 bases from J, leaving 16 bases between. For the CDR3, the DNA is TGTGCCAGCGGCAAGCGGCGAGGGGAAAAACTGTTTTTT. Translation: CASGKRRGEKLFF.

The CDR3 loop reads CASSPGLTKNIQYF. CDR3 nucleotides: TGTGCCAGCAGCCCAGGGTTGACCAAAAACATTCAGTACTTC. The chain combines TRBV7-9 with TRBJ2-4, with TRBD1 as a possible D gene (5 bases). Germline loops: CDR1 SEHNR, CDR2 FQNEAQ (reference sequence). V gave up 5 bases and J gave up 2 bases, with 10 bases separating them. The CDR3 loop spans 14 amino acids.

There are a few counts of this clone. The V and J genes are TRBV25-1 and TRBJ2-7; no reliable D call. V dropped 4 bases and J dropped 1 base, with 11 bases sitting between them. The germline gives CDR1 MGHDK, CDR2 SYGVNS. This CDR3 is 14 amino acids long. CDR3 sequence: CASSAAEWSYEQYF. The DNA of the CDR3 is TGTGCCAGCAGTGCAGCCGAATGGTCCTACGAGCAGTACTTC.

The rearrangement links TRBV10-3 to TRBJ1-1; D gene ambiguous. CDR1 and CDR2 (germline): ENHRY, SYGVKD. Trimming took 6 bases from V and 0 from J, leaving 11 bases between them. The CDR3 is 14 amino acids. CDR3: CAIRNLGLNTEAFF. The CDR3 region has the DNA TGTGCCATCAGGAATTTGGGCCTGAACACTGAAGCTTTCTTT.

This clone has more than one count but fewer than ten. The V and J genes are TRBV28 and TRBJ1-4, with TRBD1 matching 9 bases. Germline CDR1 reads MDHEN; CDR2 reads SYDVKM. The CDR3 runs to 14 residues. V lost 5 bases and J lost 8; bases outside the gene matches: 6. Here the CDR3 DNA reads TGTGCCAGCAGTCCTGGGACAGGGAGGGAAAAACTGTTTTTT. Amino acids: CASSPGTGREKLFF.

This chain links TRBV6-5 with TRBJ1-1; possible D gene TRBD1, 6 bases. CDR1 is MNHEY and CDR2 is SVGAGI in the germline V gene. V gave up 7 bases and J gave up 3 bases, with 12 bases separating them. This CDR3 region has 13 residues. CDR3 nucleotides: TGTGCCAGCAAATTGAACAGGGACACTGAAGCTTTCTTT. Translation: CASKLNRDTEAFF.

The chain is built from TRBV2 and TRBJ1-1; D not certain. Between the trimmed V and J ends, which lost 8 bases and 5 bases, there was a span of 15 bases. The length of the CDR3 is 13 residues. Germline V gene sequence: CDR1 SNHLY, CDR2 FYNNEI. CDR3 nucleotides: TGTGCCAGCGGCATCGTGAGGGCGACTGAAGCTTTCTTT. Protein product: CASGIVRATEAFF.

The chain has TRBV5-4 and TRBJ1-1, with unresolved D. Germline loops: CDR1 SGHNT, CDR2 YYREEE (reference sequence). This CDR3 region has 13 residues. V lost 4 bases and J lost 3, with 10 bases in between. The CDR3 bases are TGTGCCAGCAGCCTCCGGGTTGACACTGAAGCTTTCTTT. Protein product: CASSLRVDTEAFF.

This CDR3 is CASTKASGTNEQYF. As DNA, the CDR3 is TGTGCCAGCACAAAGGCTAGCGGGACCAACGAGCAGTACTTC. The chain is built from TRBV6-5 and TRBJ2-7; 9 bases map to TRBD2. The CDR3 is 14 amino acids. The V gene's germline CDR1 is MNHEY and CDR2 SVGAGI. J gave up 5 bases and V 7 bases, and 9 bases lay outside the gene matches.

CDR3 sequence (DNA): TGTGCCAGCAGCGTAGGTAACGGCCCGCTAACAAACTCTGGAAACACCATATATTTT. It specifies CASSVGNGPLTNSGNTIYF. The chain couples TRBV9 to TRBJ1-3; no firm D call. Trimming removed 0 bases from V and 0 bases from J, with 19 bases in between. CDR3 length: 19 residues. Germline V gene sequence: CDR1 SGDLS, CDR2 YYNGEE.

The chain joins TRBV18 to TRBJ1-1; D is undetermined. The V gene lost 2 bases and the J gene lost 0 bases, with 7 bases spanning the gap. Germline CDR1 is KGHSH and CDR2 is LQKENI. CDR3 size: 14 residues. CDR3 bases: TGTGCCAGCTCACCAAGCCAGATGAACACTGAAGCTTTCTTT. This codes for CASSPSQMNTEAFF.

V and J are TRBV18 and TRBJ2-2; 9 bases fit TRBD2. This CDR3 region has 16 residues. Germline loops: CDR1 KGHSH, CDR2 LQKENI. The V segment lost 2 bases and the J segment 3 bases; nucleotides outside the gene matches: 4. The DNA of the CDR3 is TGTGCCAGCTCACCAGGAGCGGGAGGACACACCGGGGAGCTGTTTTTT. This sequence encodes CASSPGAGGHTGELFF.